The 8 T cell receptor beta chains given below trace back to one sample, sequenced in a study of T cell responses to AZD1222 COVID-19 vaccine. TCRdb keeps only in-frame clones here, not all; method: immunoSEQ multiplex PCR. The sample comprises 85,000 to 90,000 clones, under 95% of which are singletons, and around 5% rests with the top ten. The source material was peripheral blood, sampled on day 0 of MenACWY control vaccination. All receptors come from an adult in good health.

The chain carries TRBV3-1 (or the pseudogene TRBV3-2) and TRBJ1-4, with D unresolved. V lost 1 base, J lost 0 bases, and 6 bases lay in between. CDR1 and CDR2 from the germline V gene are LGHDT and YNNKEL (reference sequence). This CDR3 region has 15 residues. The CDR3 loop is CASSQVQTTNEKLFF. Here the CDR3 DNA reads TGTGCCAGCAGCCAAGTACAGACAACTAATGAAAAACTGTTTTTT.

This rearrangement joins TRBV4-1 to TRBJ2-7, with D unclear. The CDR3 has 15 residues. Germline-derived CDR1 and CDR2 are MGHRA and YSYEKL. Trimming shortened V by 4 bases and J by 0 bases, and 13 bases separated the two germline ends. The CDR3 DNA reads TGCGCCAGCAGCCCAACGTGGCACAGCTCCTACGAGCAGTACTTC. As protein: CASSPTWHSSYEQYF.

This chain links TRBV19 with TRBJ1-4; TRBD1 is a possible D gene (5 bases). The CDR3 is 15 amino acids. Germline CDR1 reads LNHDA; CDR2 reads SQIVND (reference sequence). V dropped 9 bases and J dropped 5 bases, with 19 bases sitting between them. The CDR3 reads CASNGDGGANEKLFF. CDR3 nucleotides: TGTGCCAGCAACGGCGATGGAGGGGCGAATGAAAAACTGTTTTTT.

J is TRBJ2-5 and V is TRBV7-9; D might be TRBD1 (6 bases). Germline V lookup: CDR1 SEHNR, CDR2 FQNEAQ (reference sequence). The CDR3 is 19 residues long. V dropped 5 bases and J dropped 4 bases, with 29 bases sitting between them. CDR3 sequence reads: CASSPRIGAAQGVGETQYF. CDR3 bases: TGTGCCAGCAGCCCCCGGATTGGAGCCGCACAGGGTGTGGGAGAGACCCAGTACTTC.

This chain connects TRBV28 to TRBJ2-7; tentative D call: TRBD2 (5 bases). CDR1 is MDHEN, CDR2 SYDVKM, per germline. Trimming removed 4 bases from V and 12 bases from J, with 19 bases in between. The length of the CDR3 is 13 residues. The CDR3 reads CASSSGIFIGGYF. In DNA form, the CDR3 reads TGTGCCAGCAGTTCCGGCATCTTCATCGGAGGGTACTTC.

This clone was seen once. The chain uses TRBV5-4 and TRBJ2-5, with 8 bases matching TRBD1. After removal of 4 bases from V and 3 bases from J, the junction contained 8 bases not matched to a gene. Germline V lookup: CDR1 SGHNT, CDR2 YYREEE (reference sequence). The CDR3 spans 15 residues. The CDR3 reads CASSRPTGEKETQYF. CDR3 nucleotides: TGTGCCAGCAGCCGACCGACAGGGGAGAAAGAGACCCAGTACTTC.

V and J are TRBV9 and TRBJ2-4, with a tentative D call TRBD1 (5 bases). CDR3 length: 15 residues. The germline V and J ends were trimmed by 4 bases and 16 bases, with 27 bases remaining between them. In germline, CDR1 is SGDLS, CDR2 YYNGEE. The CDR3 nucleotides read TGTGCCAGCAGCTCCTCCTGGATGTGGGGCGGCCTTGTATACTTC. Its protein product is CASSSSWMWGGLVYF.

This clone was counted a single time. The chain joins TRBV6-2 or TRBV6-3 to TRBJ1-1, with D uncertain. Germline assignment: CDR1 MNHEY and CDR2 SVGEGT. This CDR3 spans 15 amino acids. The V end lost 4 bases, the J end lost 0 bases, and 12 bases lay between the germline ends. CDR3 in DNA: TGTGCCAGCAGTTCGCCCCCTATCATGAACACTGAAGCTTTCTTT. It codes for CASSSPPIMNTEAFF.